The 13 T cell receptor beta chains below all came from one sample that was sequenced in a study of T cells in Graves' hyperthyroidism and ophthalmopathy. RNA transcripts gave rise to amplified TCR beta CDR3 regions. First-round RT-PCR with HTBI primers amplified the TCR CDR3 region. A single record per CDR3 protein comes from TCRdb applying MiXCR to the multiplex PCR reads. This table holds a few hundred thousand distinct CDR3 sequences, approximately 25% found once. Input material: blood. Receptors originate from a man aged 45-60 years with Graves' hyperthyroidism.

CDR3 bases: TGTGCCAGCCAAACTAGCGGGAGTAGGGCCTACGAGCAGTACTTC. Its protein is CASQTSGSRAYEQYF. The chain joins TRBV28 to TRBJ2-7, with 11 bases identical to TRBD2. The junction had 8 bases not matched to a gene; V was cut back by 8 bases and J by 2 bases. The CDR3 totals 15 residues. The V gene's germline CDR1 is MDHEN and CDR2 SYDVKM. Full variable domain (remainder filled in from reference TRBV28 and TRBJ2-7): DVKVTQSSRYLVKRTGEKVFLECVQDMDHENMFWYRQDPGLGLRLIYFSYDVKMKEKGDIPEGYSVSREKKERFSLILESASTNQTSMYLCASQTSGSRAYEQYFGPGTRLTVT.

This clonotype came up many times. The V gene is TRBV7-3, the J gene TRBJ2-1, with TRBD2 matching 9 bases. Per the germline V gene, CDR1 is SGHTA and CDR2 is FQGTGA. J lost 7 bases, V lost 5 bases, and 15 bases had no gene match. This CDR3 contains 17 residues. CDR3 region: CASSPLAGGQLGNEQFF. The CDR3 DNA reads as TGTGCCAGCAGCCCCCTTGCGGGAGGGCAACTGGGGAATGAGCAGTTCTTC.

In the case of this clonotype: One end of the junction fails to match germline, which may point to a read error. This CDR3 is CASSLSRLYYQAQHF. The CDR3 nucleotides read TGTGCCAGCAGTTTGAGCCGACTTTATTATCAGGCCCAGCATTTT. J is TRBJ1-5 and V is TRBV6-5; D gene unclear. CDR1 and CDR2 (germline): MNHEY, SVGAGI. The CDR3 length is 15 residues.

This clonotype was counted only a few times. V usage is TRBV24-1 and J usage is TRBJ2-1; tentative D call: TRBD1 (6 bases). Trimming took 3 bases from V and 0 from J, leaving 17 bases between them. Germline values: CDR1 KGHDR, CDR2 SFDVKD. This CDR3 comprises 18 residues. CDR3 amino acids: CATSDPIPRTASYNEQFF. The CDR3 region has the DNA TGTGCCACCAGTGATCCTATTCCTCGGACAGCCTCCTACAATGAGCAGTTCTTC.

Of note for this clonotype: A read error is possible here, since a much larger clone lies one base away. The chain links TRBV6-1 to TRBJ2-5, with 11 bases that match TRBD2. The J segment lost 5 bases and the V segment lost 8 bases, leaving 13 bases of the junction unmatched. Germline lookup yields CDR1 MNHNS and CDR2 SASEGT. This CDR3 region has 16 residues. CDR3 in amino acids: CASGKRTSGGVETQYF. In DNA form, the CDR3 reads TGTGCCAGCGGGAAACGAACTAGCGGGGGTGTGGAGACCCAGTACTTC.

This chain uses TRBV7-2 with TRBJ2-5; D possibly corresponds to TRBD2 (6 bases). This CDR3 comprises 15 residues. Germline lookup yields CDR1 SGHTA and CDR2 FQGNSA. The germline V and J ends were trimmed by 5 bases and 4 bases, with 17 bases remaining between them. CDR3 DNA: TGTGCCAGCAGCCGAAGCCACATCGGGGGAGAGACCCAGTACTTC. This gives the protein CASSRSHIGGETQYF.

This clonotype turned up a few times. The V gene is TRBV3-1, the J gene TRBJ2-1; 9 bases are shared with TRBD2. Germline CDR1 reads LGHDT; CDR2 reads YNNKEL (reference sequence). The trim removed 8 bases at V and 5 bases at J, leaving 7 bases unmatched. The CDR3 runs to 14 residues. The DNA for the CDR3 is TGTGCCAGCCGGCGGGAGGGCCGGGACAATGAGCAGTTCTTC. Its translation: CASRREGRDNEQFF.

This clonotype has more than one count but fewer than ten. The chain combines TRBV7-9 with TRBJ2-7, with D possibly matching TRBD2 (5 bases). The CDR3 totals 18 residues. Germline loops: CDR1 SEHNR, CDR2 FQNEAQ (reference sequence). Trimming left V 1 base short and J 0 bases short, with 19 bases between. The CDR3 protein is CASSLVGSSRRSSYEQYF. The CDR3, as DNA: TGTGCCAGCAGCTTAGTAGGGTCTAGCCGAAGGAGCTCCTACGAGCAGTACTTC.

The chain carries TRBV7-3 and TRBJ1-1; no clear D gene. The V gene's germline CDR1 is SGHTA and CDR2 FQGTGA. V gave up 1 base and J gave up 1 base, with 13 bases separating them. The CDR3 is 16 residues long. The CDR3 nucleotides read TGTGCCAGCAGCTTAATACCGGGTCAACCGAACACTGAAGCTTTCTTT. It codes for CASSLIPGQPNTEAFF.

Concerning this clonotype: One junction end does not reproduce the germline sequence, and a read error may be involved. The chain employs TRBV29-1 and TRBJ2-7; D perhaps matches TRBD1 (7 bases). The CDR3 spans 12 residues. Germline V gives CDR1 SQVTM, CDR2 ANQGSEA. CDR3 DNA sequence: TGCAGCGTGGAGGGACAGTCCTATGAGCAGTACTTC. It encodes CSVEGQSYEQYF.

This clonotype came up a few times. V and J are TRBV20-1 and TRBJ1-1; possibly TRBD1 for D (5 bases). The CDR3 runs to 12 residues. V lost 5 bases to trimming and J lost 2 bases, with 9 bases between them. The germline CDR1 and CDR2 sequences are DFQATT and SNEGSKA (reference sequence). The CDR3 DNA reads TGCAGTGCTTGGGGGGATAACACTGAAGCTTTCTTT. Protein sequence: CSAWGDNTEAFF.

This clonotype was seen ten or more times. This rearrangement joins TRBV7-9 to TRBJ2-7; 14 nucleotides agree with TRBD2. The junction had 7 bases not matched to a gene; V was cut back by 5 bases and J by 1 base. Germline-derived CDR1 and CDR2 are SEHNR and FQNEAQ (reference sequence). The CDR3 totals 17 residues. CDR3 protein: CASSGTSGSTGSYEQYF. The CDR3 DNA follows: TGTGCCAGCAGCGGGACTAGCGGGAGTACGGGGTCCTACGAGCAGTACTTC.

This clonotype came up many times. The chain has TRBV28 and TRBJ2-7, with 10 nucleotides matching TRBD2. CDR1 is MDHEN and CDR2 is SYDVKM in the germline V gene. The trim removed 7 bases at V and 9 bases at J, leaving 12 bases unmatched. The CDR3 extends over 14 amino acids. The CDR3 sequence: CASTLAGVFPAQYF. In DNA form, the CDR3 reads TGTGCCAGCACTCTAGCGGGAGTTTTTCCCGCGCAGTACTTC.